This passage covers 19 T cell receptor beta chains from one sample sequenced in a study of blood T cell repertoires in COVID-19. Assay: immunoSEQ multiplex PCR; the TCRdb copy retains only in-frame clones and omits some. The sample gives approximately 170,000 clones, approximately 80% of which show up once; approximately 12% is in the top ten. Material: PBMCs or T cells enriched from blood (not recorded which). These receptors were collected from a man in his fifties or sixties who had recovered from COVID-19.

The chain combines TRBV2 with TRBJ2-6; possibly TRBD2 for D (7 bases). The V end lost 2 bases, the J end lost 0 bases, and 11 bases lay between the germline ends. The germline gives CDR1 SNHLY, CDR2 FYNNEI. The CDR3 is made up of 17 amino acids. The CDR3 nucleotides read TGTGCCAGCAGTGAACGGGGGGCTAGCTCTGGGGCCAACGTCCTGACTTTC. It yields the protein CASSERGASSGANVLTF.

This chain connects TRBV19 to TRBJ1-5; D is perhaps TRBD1 (5 bases). The CDR3 contains 13 residues. CDR1 is LNHDA, CDR2 SQIVND, per germline (reference sequence). Trimming cost V 7 bases and J 0 bases, with 7 bases left between them. This CDR3 reads CASNTGSNQPQHF. CDR3 bases: TGTGCCAGTAATACAGGTAGCAATCAGCCCCAGCATTTT.

This clone showed up just once. The V call is TRBV28, the J call TRBJ1-1; tentative D call: TRBD1 (5 bases). The V gene lost 8 bases and the J gene lost 4 bases, with 20 bases spanning the gap. CDR1 is MDHEN, CDR2 SYDVKM, per germline. This CDR3 comprises 15 residues. CDR3 nucleotide sequence: TGTGCCAGCCTGGAGCGAAGGGCGGGGGGCACTGAAGCTTTCTTT. It yields the protein CASLERRAGGTEAFF.

This clone was seen only once. CDR3 DNA sequence: TGTGCCAGCAGCAAGACAGGGTTAAACGAGCAGTACTTC. It is translated as CASSKTGLNEQYF. The chain recombines TRBV11-2 with TRBJ2-7, with 7 positions matching TRBD1. The V and J ends lost 5 bases and 5 bases, in that order; junction bases with no gene match: 6. The CDR3 has 13 amino acids. CDR1 and CDR2 (germline): SGHAT, FQNNGV.

This clone was seen only once. The V call is TRBV6-2 or TRBV6-3, the J call TRBJ1-1; no clear D. This CDR3 region has 12 residues. V lost 0 bases and J lost 5, with 4 bases in between. The germline gives CDR1 MNHEY, CDR2 SVGEGT. The CDR3 DNA reads TGTGCCAGCAGTTACTCGAGTACTGAAGCTTTCTTT. Its protein product is CASSYSSTEAFF.

The J gene is TRBJ1-5, the V gene TRBV15; maybe TRBD1 (6 bases). The CDR3 is 15 residues long. Germline-derived CDR1 and CDR2 are LNHNV and YYDKDF (reference sequence). V shed 0 bases and J shed 4 bases, with 10 bases lying between them. The CDR3 protein is CATSRDSRGNQPQHF. CDR3 DNA sequence: TGTGCCACCAGCAGAGATTCGAGGGGGAATCAGCCCCAGCATTTT. Using reference TRBV15 and TRBJ1-5 for the parts outside the CDR3, the full variable domain is DAMVIQNPRYQVTQFGKPVTLSCSQTLNHNVMYWYQQKSSQAPKLLFHYYDKDFNNEADTPDNFQSRRPNTSFCFLDIRSPGLGDTAMYLCATSRDSRGNQPQHFGDGTRLSIL.

The V gene is TRBV19, the J gene TRBJ1-2, with 7 bases fitting TRBD1. This CDR3 spans 14 amino acids. The J segment lost 7 bases and the V segment lost 6 bases, leaving 11 bases of the junction unmatched. Germline V gives CDR1 LNHDA, CDR2 SQIVND (reference sequence). The CDR3 region has the DNA TGTGCCAGTAGCTCTCCGGGACAGCCTCGTGGCTACACCTTC. Amino acids: CASSSPGQPRGYTF.

The chain couples TRBV9 to TRBJ2-1, with D maybe TRBD2 (5 bases). The V end was cut by 2 bases, the J end by 2 bases, with 20 bases between. The CDR3 contains 18 residues. Germline V gene lookup returns CDR1 SGDLS and CDR2 YYNGEE. The CDR3, as DNA: TGTGCCAGCAGCGTGGAGGAATCACGGTACATGGCCTACAATGAGCAGTTCTTC. This encodes CASSVEESRYMAYNEQFF. Looking up the rest from reference TRBV9 and TRBJ2-1 gives the full variable domain: DSGVTQTPKHLITATGQRVTLRCSPRSGDLSVYWYQQSLDQGLQFLIQYYNGEERAKGNILERFSAQQFPDLHSELNLSSLELGDSALYFCASSVEESRYMAYNEQFFGPGTRLTVL.

The rearrangement uses TRBV12-3 or TRBV12-4 and TRBJ1-1; 7 bases line up with TRBD1. The CDR3 sequence is 13 residues long. Germline trimming cut 5 bases from V and 6 bases from J; bases unmatched to any gene: 6. CDR3 sequence reads: CASSHSTGAEAFF. CDR3 DNA: TGTGCCAGCAGTCACTCAACAGGGGCTGAAGCTTTCTTT.

This sequence joins TRBV7-8 and TRBJ2-7; 7 nucleotides align to TRBD1. The trim removed 1 base at V and 0 bases at J, leaving 15 bases unmatched. The V gene's germline CDR1 is SGHVS and CDR2 FQNEAQ. The CDR3 totals 19 residues. The CDR3 nucleotides read TGTGCCAGCAGCTTAGTTTCCGGCCGGCGACAGGGATACTCCTACGAGCAGTACTTC. Protein product: CASSLVSGRRQGYSYEQYF.

This clone was detected only a few times. The chain links TRBV19 to TRBJ1-5; maybe TRBD1 (5 bases). CDR3 length: 13 residues. V dropped 9 bases and J dropped 3 bases, with 12 bases sitting between them. The germline V gene has CDR1 LNHDA and CDR2 SQIVND (reference sequence). CDR3 coding DNA: TGTGCCAGCAAGGGGAACTTCAATCAGCCCCAGCATTTT. Its translation: CASKGNFNQPQHF. Full variable domain (remainder filled in from reference TRBV19 and TRBJ1-5): DGGITQSPKYLFRKEGQNVTLSCEQNLNHDAMYWYRQDPGQGLRLIYYSQIVNDFQKGDIAEGYSVSREKKESFPLTVTSAQKNPTAFYLCASKGNFNQPQHFGDGTRLSIL.

A few counts support this clone. This sequence joins TRBV10-1 and TRBJ1-5; 8 bases fit TRBD1. The CDR3 loop spans 12 amino acids. Trimming at V came to 9 bases and at J to 4 bases, leaving 2 bases not matched to a gene. Germline CDR1 is WNHNN and CDR2 is SYGVQD (reference sequence). The CDR3: CASGQGNQPQHF. The DNA of the CDR3 is TGCGCCAGTGGACAGGGAAATCAGCCCCAGCATTTT.

This chain uses TRBV7-2 with TRBJ2-5, with TRBD2 matching 10 bases. The length of the CDR3 is 15 residues. Germline lookup yields CDR1 SGHTA and CDR2 FQGNSA. With 3 bases clipped from V and 3 bases from J, the junction kept 4 bases outside the gene matches. CDR3 DNA: TGTGCCAGCAGCTTCAGTCTAGCGGGAGAAGAGACCCAGTACTTC. It yields the protein CASSFSLAGEETQYF.

In DNA, the CDR3 is TGTGCCAGTCGAGGATCAACTAATGAAAAACTGTTTTTT. It encodes CASRGSTNEKLFF. J is TRBJ1-4 and V is TRBV19, with no clear D. The CDR3 is 13 amino acids. Per germline, CDR1 LNHDA and CDR2 SQIVND (reference sequence). Trimming cost V 8 bases and J 0 bases, with 7 bases left between them.

This clone was found a few times. V gene TRBV19 combines with J gene TRBJ2-3, with 11 positions matching TRBD1. V was clipped by 6 bases and J by 4 bases; unmatched bases: 6. Germline V gene sequence: CDR1 LNHDA, CDR2 SQIVND (reference sequence). This CDR3 is built from 15 residues. CDR3 loop: CASRADRGLSDTQYF. Here the CDR3 DNA reads TGTGCCAGTAGAGCGGACAGGGGGCTGTCAGATACGCAGTATTTT. The full variable domain, in which reference TRBV19 and TRBJ2-3 provide the parts outside the CDR3, is DGGITQSPKYLFRKEGQNVTLSCEQNLNHDAMYWYRQDPGQGLRLIYYSQIVNDFQKGDIAEGYSVSREKKESFPLTVTSAQKNPTAFYLCASRADRGLSDTQYFGPGTRLTVL.

This clone showed up just once. This chain connects TRBV4-3 to TRBJ2-7, with TRBD2 identical over 11 bases. The ends lost 0 bases at V and 6 bases at J; junction bases unmatched: 4. CDR3 length: 15 amino acids. Germline V gene sequence: CDR1 LGHNA, CDR2 YSLEER. For the CDR3, the DNA is TGCGCCAGCAGCCAAGATTTACTAGCGGGGGTCGAGCAGTACTTC. Translation gives CASSQDLLAGVEQYF.

J is TRBJ1-2 and V is TRBV3-1 (or the pseudogene TRBV3-2), with a weak D call TRBD1 (6 bases). The CDR3 consists of 14 residues. Germline loops: CDR1 LGHDT, CDR2 YNNKEL (reference sequence). The ends were cut back, 0 bases at V and 6 bases at J, with 11 bases in the middle. The CDR3 region has the DNA TGTGCCAGCAGCCAAGACACAGGGAGGGATGGCTACACCTTC. As protein: CASSQDTGRDGYTF.

This rearrangement joins TRBV24-1 to TRBJ2-1; 8 bases agree with TRBD2. The germline V gene encodes CDR1 KGHDR and CDR2 SFDVKD. CDR3 size: 16 residues. After removal of 4 bases from V and 6 bases from J, the junction contained 10 bases not matched to a gene. This chain's CDR3 is CATSEASGPAVNEQFF. The CDR3 DNA reads as TGTGCCACCAGTGAGGCTAGCGGGCCAGCAGTCAATGAGCAGTTCTTC.

This sequence joins TRBV7-9 and TRBJ1-4; D might be TRBD1 (6 bases). Trimming took off 5 bases at V and 8 bases at J, with 15 bases between the two ends. This CDR3 has 14 amino acids. The germline CDR1 and CDR2 sequences are SEHNR and FQNEAQ (reference sequence). The chain's CDR3 is CASSPSGTYEKLFF. DNA of the CDR3: TGTGCCAGCAGCCCCTCGGGGACATACGAAAAACTGTTTTTT.